This T cell receptor (beta chain) was captured in a study of blood T cell repertoires in COVID-19. About the research overall: Acute and convalescent COVID-19 samples came from the United States, Italy and Spain. From T cells, B-cell-depleted T cells, or PBMCs came the material, which was cDNA or gDNA.

The V gene end was trimmed by 5 bases and the J gene end by 3 bases; junction bases not matched to a gene: 10. CDR3 length equals 15 residues. Germline V gene lookup returns CDR1 GTSNPN and CDR2 SVGIG (reference sequence). In the authors' workflow: Nucleated cell counts were estimated from reference gene primer amplification. The table came from immunoSEQ multiplex PCR; TCRdb's copy has only in-frame clones and leaves some out. V and J calls and clone size come straight from that table; D and trimming were deduced from the DNA. The data show more than 130,000 clones, with more than 75% seen just once and 3.5% to 5.5% held by the top ten.

The sequenced sample consisted of peripheral blood. V and J are TRBV30 and TRBJ2-3; 8 bases match TRBD2. The receptor comes from a woman in her 40s with acute or convalescent COVID-19. CDR3 region: CAWAGTRGWTDTQYF. In nucleotides, the CDR3 is TGTGCCTGGGCCGGGACTAGGGGGTGGACAGATACGCAGTATTTT.